What follows is one T cell receptor (beta chain) and its context. There are many counts of this clonotype. This receptor's antigen is unknown. Base qualities are not provided; no much larger clone lies one nucleotide away. Via the germline V gene (reference sequence), CDR1 is LGHDT and CDR2 YNNKEL. The CDR3, cysteine through phenylalanine, is 12 amino acids long. Left in the record is the CDR3 DNA by itself, 36 bases read in frame from the first base. V is cut back by 3 bases and J by 4 bases, with 0 bases in the junction unmatched. Ophthalmopathy patients had moderately to severely active disease, with a Clinical Activity Score of 3 or more, a NOSPECS grade of 4 or more, and a disease duration of less than 3 months. Exclusion was applied to patients with uncontrolled infections, other autoimmune diseases, pregnancy or lactation. Diagnoses were based on clinical symptoms, serum thyroxine and TRAb, thyroid ultrasound and orbital computed tomography. PBMCs were isolated from more than 9 ml of fresh peripheral blood by Ficoll-Paque density gradient centrifugation. Total RNA was extracted with Trizol reagent, and quality was checked on an Agilent 2100 Bioanalyzer.

The data were obtained in a study of T cells in Graves' hyperthyroidism and ophthalmopathy (dated by TCRdb to between 2017 and 2020). Looking at the study overall: Peripheral blood samples were taken at initial diagnosis, before any treatment was given. Following sampling, methimazole starting at 30 mg daily was given to hyperthyroidism patients, and high-dose intravenous methylprednisolone was given to ophthalmopathy patients. The roughly 91 discovery patients were randomly divided into training and test sets at a 7:3 ratio. An independent validation cohort of under 20 hyperthyroidism patients and approximately 16 patients who later progressed to ophthalmopathy tested prospective prediction of ophthalmopathy. To identify TCR V-J signatures that set the groups apart, the researchers used a discovery cohort of 100 patients, made up of under 45 with Graves' ophthalmopathy and some 56 with stable Graves' hyperthyroidism. According to the paper, TCR Vbeta CDR3 sequencing was carried out on some 130 peripheral blood samples, which came from fewer than 50 ophthalmopathy, some 73 hyperthyroidism and roughly 17 progressor patients. In roughly six Graves' hyperthyroidism patients, the study also compared T-cell repertoires from thyroid tissue with T-cell repertoires from blood. On the study overall, not on this receptor specifically: A 13 V-J signature model separated ophthalmopathy from stable hyperthyroidism, with approximately 87% sensitivity and about 81% specificity in cross-validation and 80%/75% in testing. Most expanded thyroid clonotypes (frequency above 0.001) were also found in blood, which suggests that blood repertoires may mirror thyroid immune responses. No statistical method was used to fix the sample size in advance, and group allocation was not hidden from the investigators. During validation, the model predicted progression to ophthalmopathy a median of around 6 months ahead of onset, with almost 71% sensitivity and 72.22% specificity.

The TCR beta CDR3 regions were amplified from RNA transcripts. The TCR CDR3 was subjected to a first round of RT-PCR using the HTBI primer set and the Qiagen OneStep RT-PCR kit. Libraries were constructed in a second round of multiplex PCR, after which size selection and purification were performed. Libraries were sequenced paired-end with 100 bp reads on an Illumina HiSeq2000. Concerning the study's data processing: SOAPnuke was used to process the raw data, removing reads that contained adapters or uncalled bases, had a mean Phred below 15, or lacked an exact match to the constant primer or identifier. COPE v1.2.5 was used to merge high-quality paired reads, and clonotypes were defined as unique nucleotide sequences. MiTCR v1.1 was used to align the clonotypes against IMGT TRBV, TRBD and TRBJ reference segments. Only V-J combinations with frequency above 0.0001, covering 99% to 99.2% of repertoires, were analysed. The TCS score was defined as F50 (clonal expansion) divided by E x V (chaos), with BLOSUM62-based TCRdist calculated between CDR3 peptides within each V-J. Welch's t-statistics and random forest reduced 450 to 600 V-J features to about 12, which were used in a naive Bayes classifier (R e1071). TCRdb reworked the public reads: Q25 trimming with fastp, MiXCR clone assembly, productive beta chains retained. Identical CDR3 protein sequences are pooled into one entry, listed with their most common genes and DNA. TCRdb assigned the V and J calls; the authors' analysis was not used. This sample is represented by about half a million distinct CDR3 sequences; about 22% of them were singletons. The ten most abundant clones make up 45% to 55% of the sample.

Recombination linked TRBV3-1 to TRBJ2-7, and TRBD2 aligns with 7 junction nucleotides. The receptor was derived from a woman in her 70s with Graves' ophthalmopathy. The sample taken for sequencing was blood. The nucleotides are TGTGCCAGCAGCCAGGGACTATACGAGCAGTACTTC. Its translation reads: CASSQGLYEQYF.